This record covers a single T cell receptor (beta chain). The clone's antigen remains unknown. No base quality information exists; no much larger clone differs at one position. The entry originates in a study of blood T cell repertoires in COVID-19 (dated by TCRdb to about 2020). Study-level background: Samples from collaborators originated in the United States, Italy and Spain and spanned both the acute and convalescent phases of COVID-19. The material from the prospective study consisted of cDNA or gDNA derived from T cells, B-cell-depleted T cells, or PBMCs. Subjects who had been exposed to COVID-19, were actively infected with it, or had recovered from it provided the deeply sampled blood TCRbeta repertoires that made up the dataset. The repertoires were released in a freely available public database intended as a resource for research on the immune response to SARS-CoV-2. Samples were obtained from the ongoing ImmuneRACE study (first 160 participants) and from over 1,000 subjects provided by 6 global collaborators. Sample metadata almost always included a de-identified subject ID, COVID-19 status, age in years and sex. Where HLA class I and class II types were available, the types were taken from metadata supplied by the sample provider, not from assay-based typing.

The germline V gene (reference sequence) specifies SGHNT as CDR1 and YYREEE as CDR2. After removal of 7 bases from V and 3 bases from J, the junction retains 6 bases not matched to a gene. Measured from the cysteine to the phenylalanine, the CDR3 is 14 residues long. Only the CDR3 part of the read is kept: 42 bases, read in frame from the first base. General study outcomes and caveats: The quantity of clinical and demographic metadata differed by source and by participant and was supplied without curation.

TCRbeta CDR3 regions were amplified from genomic DNA by means of the immunoSEQ Assay, a bias-controlled multiplex PCR. As for the original processing: Nucleated cell counts per sample were estimated from amplification of reference gene primers within the assay. To quantify the absolute abundance of each unique TCRbeta CDR3 rearrangement, sequence reads were collapsed and filtered. For each sample, productive Simpson clonality was calculated as the square root of Simpson's diversity index across productive rearrangements. The table comes from immuneACCESS by way of TCRdb, which keeps in-frame sequences with V and J called. Part of the clones is missing from these tables; in studies checked, under half for an unresolved V gene and the rest for unknown reasons. V, J and clone size reflect that table, while D and trimming were determined from the DNA. The sample records around 290,000 clones, 80% to 95% of which are singletons. The ten most abundant clones make up 2.2% of the sample.

In Seattle, one collaborating source enrolled patients while the infection was active and tracked those patients longitudinally over the course of disease. Whole blood was collected in K2EDTA tubes by collaborating institutions according to the institutions' own protocols. For TCRbeta analysis, collaborators shipped samples as frozen whole blood, isolated PBMCs, or DNA extracted from either of those sample types. The TCR comes from a woman aged 25 to 39 with COVID-19, enrolled during active disease. The specimen sequenced was peripheral blood. The chain employs TRBV5-4 and TRBJ1-5; TRBD1 agrees with 8 junctional bases. The DNA sequence is TGTGCCAGCGAGGACAGGGCGATCAATCAGCCCCAGCATTTT. Translated, this is CASEDRAINQPQHF.